This TCR beta chain was documented in a study of blood T cell repertoires in COVID-19. Study background: In each case, the material was cDNA or gDNA derived from T cells, B-cell-depleted T cells, or PBMCs.

The study assigned cohorts using participant-reported clinical history. Produced via immunoSEQ multiplex PCR; TCRdb's table is partial and in-frame only. The sample contains 330,000 or so clones, 88% of which appear only once. This clone was seen only a few times. Unmatched junction bases numbered 10, after V lost 5 bases and J lost 1 base. The germline gives CDR1 SGHVS, CDR2 FQNEAQ. The CDR3 is 17 residues long. Source material: PBMCs or T cells enriched from blood (not recorded which). The clonotype originates from a young woman who had been exposed to COVID-19. The rearrangement links TRBV7-8 to TRBJ2-3; 9 bases align to TRBD1. Written as DNA, the CDR3 is TGTGCCAGCAGCCCAAGTTCCGGGACAGGGCGCACAGATACGCAGTATTTT. Residues: CASSPSSGTGRTDTQYF.